This entry describes one TCR beta chain. Repertoires were generated with immunoSEQ multiplex PCR, while TCRdb's copy carries only in-frame clones and drops some. The sample records under 200,000 clones, 91% being singletons. The length of the CDR3 is 17 residues. J gave up 6 bases and V 4 bases, and 12 bases lay outside the gene matches. The V gene's germline CDR1 is LGHNA and CDR2 YNFKEQ. The source of the sample is a study of cytomegalovirus exposure and HLA in healthy donors. The V gene is TRBV4-2, the J gene TRBJ2-1; 10 bases line up with TRBD2. Sample: PBMCs. The TCR was taken from a woman between 18 and 30 years old in good health and CMV-seropositive. Here the CDR3 reads CASSPTSVAGGINEQFF. The CDR3 DNA follows: TGTGCCAGCAGCCCCACGTCGGTAGCGGGGGGCATCAATGAGCAGTTCTTC.